One sample yielded the 5 T cell receptor beta chains listed below, sequenced in a study of cytomegalovirus exposure and HLA in healthy donors. With 60 Vbeta and 13 Jbeta primers, the PCR was carried out. The data were produced by immunoSEQ multiplex PCR, yet TCRdb's version contains in-frame clones alone and is incomplete. The data hold 250,000 or so clones, with over 70% observed a single time. The source material was PBMCs. The origin of the receptors is a woman aged 55-69 years in good health and CMV-seropositive.

The chain combines TRBV4-1 with TRBJ2-1; 8 bases are shared with TRBD1. V was clipped by 1 base and J by 3 bases; unmatched bases: 8. CDR1 is MGHRA and CDR2 is YSYEKL in the germline V gene. This CDR3 has 17 residues. The CDR3 DNA reads as TGCGCCAGCAGCCAAGTACTTCAGGGGGCCAACTACAATGAGCAGTTCTTC. Protein product: CASSQVLQGANYNEQFF.

The chain joins TRBV5-1 to TRBJ2-4, with D tentatively TRBD2 (5 bases). V was cut by 5 bases and J by 9 bases, with 12 bases left in between. Germline-derived CDR1 and CDR2 are SGHRS and YFSETQ. This CDR3 contains 12 residues. The CDR3 here is CASREGIGIQYF. The DNA of the CDR3 is TGCGCCAGCAGAGAGGGAATTGGCATTCAGTACTTC.

V and J are TRBV5-1 and TRBJ1-2; 11 bases match TRBD1. The CDR3 has 15 amino acids. J lost 8 bases, V lost 0 bases, and 6 bases had no gene match. Germline lookup yields CDR1 SGHRS and CDR2 YFSETQ. The CDR3 bases are TGCGCCAGCAGCTTGGAAGGACAGGGGGCTTGGGGCTACACCTTC. Amino acids: CASSLEGQGAWGYTF.

The chain recombines TRBV4-1 with TRBJ2-1; tentative D call: TRBD2 (5 bases). Trimming stripped 4 bases from V and 7 bases from J, with 11 bases between. CDR3 size: 13 residues. CDR1 is MGHRA and CDR2 is YSYEKL in the germline V gene. As DNA, the CDR3 is TGCGCCAGCAGCCCGGTCCGGAGGAATGAGCAGTTCTTC. It yields the protein CASSPVRRNEQFF.

The chain has TRBV2 and TRBJ1-5, with 8 bases aligning to TRBD1. Germline loops: CDR1 SNHLY, CDR2 FYNNEI. The trim removed 4 bases at V and 5 bases at J, leaving 4 bases unmatched. The CDR3 covers 14 residues. CDR3 protein: CASSGQGRDQPQHF. The CDR3, as DNA: TGTGCCAGCAGTGGACAGGGGCGAGATCAGCCCCAGCATTTT.